Sequencing of this T cell receptor beta chain was carried out in a study of vaccination and CD4 T cells after COVID-19. Study overall: Cellular stimulation was performed using overlapping spike peptides derived from SARS-CoV-2, HCoV-NL63, HCoV-OC43 and HCoV-229E. Study observations and caveats: Convalescent patients had 304 of 307 vaccine-specific clones showing spike mono-reactivity.

CDR1 is SGHVS, CDR2 FQNEAQ, per germline. This CDR3 is 13 amino acids long. Time point meaning: late sampling 161 to 241 days after vaccination in a few convalescent patients. Regarding treatment: approximately nine-day PBMC culture with coronavirus spike peptide pools or control peptides (ViraFEST assay). The assay that was used to sequence DNA from cultured CD4+ T cells was the Oncomine TCR Beta short-read assay. Cultured CD4+ T cells yielded the extracted genomic DNA. TCRdb ran MiXCR on the PCR reads and lists one entry per CDR3 protein. Altogether 20,000 to 25,000 distinct CDR3 sequences are present, roughly 40% being singletons, with the ten largest covering 7.5% to 10%. As for this clonotype: What it binds is unknown.

The genes are TRBV7-8 and TRBJ2-3, with 7 nucleotides matching TRBD1. The J call may be incorrect, as the DNA end agrees better with TRBJ1-5. This clonotype was obtained from a human donor who had recovered from COVID-19. Sequencing was performed on CD4+ T cells from blood, cultured in vitro, taken about 7 months after SARS-CoV-2 vaccination. CDR3 sequence: CASSLGGTDTQHF. Here the CDR3 DNA reads TGTGCCAGCAGCTTGGGGGGGACAGATACGCAGCATTTT.